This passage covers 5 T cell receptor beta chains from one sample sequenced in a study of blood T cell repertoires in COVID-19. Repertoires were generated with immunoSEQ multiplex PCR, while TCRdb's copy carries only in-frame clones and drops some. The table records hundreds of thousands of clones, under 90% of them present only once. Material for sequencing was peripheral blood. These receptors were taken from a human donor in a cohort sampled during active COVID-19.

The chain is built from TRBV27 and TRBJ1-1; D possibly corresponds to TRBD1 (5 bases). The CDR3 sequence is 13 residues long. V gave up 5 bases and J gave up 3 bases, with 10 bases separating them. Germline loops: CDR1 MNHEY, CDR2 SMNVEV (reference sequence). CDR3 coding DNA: TGTGCCAGCAGTACGACAGAATACACTGAAGCTTTCTTT. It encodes CASSTTEYTEAFF.

CDR3 coding DNA: TGTGCCATCAGTAGATCTGGGACTACCGACACAGATACGCAGTATTTT. This sequence encodes CAISRSGTTDTDTQYF. V and J are TRBV10-3 and TRBJ2-3, with TRBD2 identical over 7 bases. This CDR3 is built from 16 residues. V dropped 5 bases and J dropped 2; count of bases not matched to a gene: 10. Germline CDR1 is ENHRY and CDR2 is SYGVKD.

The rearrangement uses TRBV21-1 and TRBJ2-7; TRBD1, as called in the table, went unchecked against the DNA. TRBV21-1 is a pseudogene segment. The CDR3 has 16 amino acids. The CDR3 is CASSPPQVKPPYEQYF. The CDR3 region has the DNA TGTGCCAGCAGCCCGCCCCAGGTGAAACCCCCCTACGAGCAGTACTTC.

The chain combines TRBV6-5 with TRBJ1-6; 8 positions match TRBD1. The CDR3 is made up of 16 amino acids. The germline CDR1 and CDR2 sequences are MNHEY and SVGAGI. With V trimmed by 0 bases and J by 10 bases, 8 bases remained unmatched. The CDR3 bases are TGTGCCAGCAGTTACTCGACCAGGGGGCAACGGTCACCCCTCCACTTT. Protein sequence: CASSYSTRGQRSPLHF.

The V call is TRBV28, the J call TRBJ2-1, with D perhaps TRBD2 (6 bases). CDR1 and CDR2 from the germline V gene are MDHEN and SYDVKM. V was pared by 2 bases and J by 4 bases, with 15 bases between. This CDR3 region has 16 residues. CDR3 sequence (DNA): TGTGCCAGCAGTTTAGTGGCGGGGATGAATTACAATGAGCAGTTCTTC. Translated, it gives CASSLVAGMNYNEQFF. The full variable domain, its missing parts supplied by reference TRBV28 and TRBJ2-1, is DVKVTQSSRYLVKRTGEKVFLECVQDMDHENMFWYRQDPGLGLRLIYFSYDVKMKEKGDIPEGYSVSREKKERFSLILESASTNQTSMYLCASSLVAGMNYNEQFFGPGTRLTVL.